The 23 T cell receptor beta chains in this list originate from one sample, sequenced in a study of blood T cell repertoires in COVID-19. The data were produced by immunoSEQ multiplex PCR, yet TCRdb's version contains in-frame clones alone and is incomplete. This sample yields about 37,000 clones, of which 87% are seen a single time; 7% to 9% belongs to the top ten. What was sequenced was peripheral blood. All receptors come from a human donor in a cohort sampled during active COVID-19.

This chain joins TRBV19 and TRBJ1-2, with a tentative D call TRBD1 (6 bases). V gave up 0 bases and J gave up 0 bases, with 8 bases separating them. This CDR3 region has 15 residues. Germline CDR1 and CDR2: LNHDA and SQIVND (reference sequence). As DNA, the CDR3 is TGTGCCAGTAGTATAGAGGGACACTCTAACTATGGCTACACCTTC. This sequence encodes CASSIEGHSNYGYTF.

This chain connects TRBV6-5 to TRBJ1-1; tentatively, D is TRBD1 (5 bases). Germline V CDR1 and CDR2: MNHEY, SVGAGI. The V gene lost 0 bases and the J gene lost 6 bases, with 11 bases spanning the gap. The CDR3 is 14 amino acids. This chain's CDR3 is CASSYSSREPEAFF. CDR3 nucleotide sequence: TGTGCCAGCAGTTACTCGAGCAGGGAACCTGAAGCTTTCTTT.

The CDR3 loop is CASGGQGQETQYF. The CDR3 region has the DNA TGCGCCAGCGGAGGACAGGGCCAAGAGACCCAGTACTTC. The chain recombines TRBV10-2 with TRBJ2-5; 8 nucleotides line up with TRBD1. V shed 8 bases and J 1 base; nucleotides not matched to a gene: 3. Germline lookup yields CDR1 WSHSY and CDR2 SAAADI. The CDR3 is made up of 13 amino acids.

Here the CDR3 DNA reads TGTGCCAGCAAGGTTAGCTCACCAGATACGCAGTATTTT. As protein: CASKVSSPDTQYF. J is TRBJ2-3 and V is TRBV2; D not resolved. CDR3 length: 13 amino acids. The V and J ends lost 7 bases and 4 bases respectively, with 12 bases between them. CDR1 and CDR2 from the germline V gene are SNHLY and FYNNEI.

This rearrangement joins TRBV6-5 to TRBJ2-5; 13 bases line up with TRBD2. Germline V gene lookup returns CDR1 MNHEY and CDR2 SVGAGI. The CDR3 is 14 residues long. Trimming cost V 6 bases and J 9 bases; bases outside gene matches: 7. CDR3 coding DNA: TGTGCCAGCAGGTCACTAGCGGGGGGGTGGGCCCAGTACTTC. This translates into CASRSLAGGWAQYF.

The chain uses TRBV28 and TRBJ1-2; a possible D gene is TRBD1 (5 bases). CDR3 length equals 12 residues. Germline loops: CDR1 MDHEN, CDR2 SYDVKM. Trimming removed 4 bases at V and 7 bases at J, with 10 bases between. In nucleotides, the CDR3 is TGTGCCAGCAGTTCGGACATATTTGGCTACACCTTC. As protein: CASSSDIFGYTF.

J is TRBJ2-2 and V is TRBV30; possible D gene TRBD2, 5 bases. With 1 base removed from V and 6 bases from J, the gap between germline ends came to 12 bases. This CDR3 is built from 14 residues. Looked up from germline, CDR1 is GTSNPN and CDR2 is SVGIG (reference sequence). This chain's CDR3 is CAWSGLAWPGELFF. Written as DNA, the CDR3 is TGTGCCTGGAGTGGGCTAGCCTGGCCCGGGGAGCTGTTTTTT.

This chain uses TRBV25-1 with TRBJ2-5; D might be TRBD2 (5 bases). The CDR3 is 15 residues long. Looked up from germline, CDR1 is MGHDK and CDR2 is SYGVNS. The ends were cut back, 2 bases at V and 2 bases at J, with 12 bases in the middle. The CDR3 sequence: CASSETGIQQETQYF. For the CDR3, the DNA is TGTGCCAGCAGTGAAACCGGGATACAACAAGAGACCCAGTACTTC.

The CDR3 coding sequence is TGCGCCAGCAGCTTGGACAGGGGCTCCTATAATTCACCCCTCCACTTT. Translated, it gives CASSLDRGSYNSPLHF. The J gene is TRBJ1-6, the V gene TRBV5-1, with 7 positions matching TRBD1. CDR3 length: 16 amino acids. Trimming cost V 0 bases and J 0 bases; bases outside gene matches: 0. Germline-derived CDR1 and CDR2 are SGHRS and YFSETQ.

The chain recombines TRBV7-8 with TRBJ2-1; 9 positions match TRBD2. The CDR3 totals 15 residues. The germline CDR1 and CDR2 sequences are SGHVS and FQNEAQ. Losses at the gene ends were 0 bases for V and 5 bases for J; bases not matched to a gene: 2. The CDR3 DNA reads TGTGCCAGCAGCTTAGCGAGACTAGCGGACAATGAGCAGTTCTTC. Amino acid sequence: CASSLARLADNEQFF. The entire variable domain, with the rest obtained from reference TRBV7-8 and TRBJ2-1, is as follows: GAGVSQSPRYKVAKRGQDVALRCDPISGHVSLFWYQQALGQGPEFLTYFQNEAQLDKSGLPSDRFFAERPEGSVSTLKIQRTQQEDSAVYLCASSLARLADNEQFFGPGTRLTVL.

V and J are TRBV7-3 and TRBJ1-2; 9 bases fit TRBD1. Germline CDR1 is SGHTA and CDR2 is FQGTGA. V dropped 3 bases and J dropped 3; count of bases not matched to a gene: 2. CDR3 length: 14 residues. The CDR3 region is CASSFRQGDYGYTF. CDR3 nucleotides: TGTGCCAGCAGCTTTCGACAGGGGGACTATGGCTACACCTTC.

This clone showed up just once. The chain carries TRBV27 and TRBJ1-3, with 7 bases matching TRBD1. The J segment lost 4 bases and the V segment lost 0 bases, leaving 3 bases of the junction unmatched. The CDR3 extends over 15 amino acids. The V gene's germline CDR1 is MNHEY and CDR2 SMNVEV (reference sequence). The CDR3 DNA reads as TGTGCCAGCAGTTTATCTAGGGGGCTCGGAAACACCATATATTTT. As protein: CASSLSRGLGNTIYF.

The V and J genes are TRBV13 and TRBJ2-6; 9 bases match TRBD1. The CDR3 extends over 22 amino acids. Germline CDR1 PRHDT, CDR2 FYEKMQ (reference sequence). V was clipped by 2 bases and J by 0 bases; unmatched bases: 17. This CDR3 reads CASSLYPAGTGTLNSGANVLTF. CDR3 DNA: TGTGCCAGCAGCTTATATCCCGCCGGGACAGGGACACTAAACTCTGGGGCCAACGTCCTGACTTTC.

The chain combines TRBV10-3 with TRBJ1-1, with D possibly matching TRBD1 (5 bases). CDR3 length: 16 residues. V was pared by 0 bases and J by 4 bases, with 15 bases between. Germline-derived CDR1 and CDR2 are ENHRY and SYGVKD. CDR3 sequence reads: CAISESRAGSATEAFF. DNA for the CDR3: TGTGCCATCAGTGAGTCCCGGGCAGGGTCGGCCACTGAAGCTTTCTTT.

This clone was found a few times. The rearrangement links TRBV7-2 to TRBJ2-1, with 7 bases identical to TRBD1. CDR1 is SGHTA and CDR2 is FQGNSA in the germline V gene. V lost 5 bases and J lost 10; bases outside the gene matches: 11. The CDR3 consists of 14 residues. CDR3 sequence (DNA): TGTGCCAGCAGCCCTGGCGACAGGGTCGGCGAGCAGTTCTTC. It codes for CASSPGDRVGEQFF.

V and J are TRBV28 and TRBJ2-3, with 8 nucleotides matching TRBD2. This CDR3 has 14 amino acids. V trimming: 5 bases; J trimming: 14 bases; junction bases outside the gene matches: 15. Germline V gene data show CDR1 as MDHEN and CDR2 as SYDVKM. The DNA of the CDR3 is TGTGCCAGCAGTGCCACTAGCGGCCCGATAGTTCTGTATTTT. Amino acids: CASSATSGPIVLYF. Full variable domain (remainder filled in from reference TRBV28 and TRBJ2-3): DVKVTQSSRYLVKRTGEKVFLECVQDMDHENMFWYRQDPGLGLRLIYFSYDVKMKEKGDIPEGYSVSREKKERFSLILESASTNQTSMYLCASSATSGPIVLYFGPGTRLTVL.

This sequence joins TRBV4-2 and TRBJ1-1; TRBD1 matches at 9 bases. CDR3 length: 16 residues. CDR1 and CDR2 (germline): LGHNA, YNFKEQ. V shed 3 bases and J 8 bases; nucleotides not matched to a gene: 13. CDR3: CASSQITTGTGTEAFF. CDR3 in DNA: TGTGCCAGCAGCCAGATAACAACCGGGACAGGGACCGAAGCTTTCTTT.

The chain recombines TRBV29-1 with TRBJ1-3; D call uncertain. CDR3 length equals 13 residues. Deletions cut 7 bases from V and 3 bases from J, with 13 bases between. Germline values: CDR1 SQVTM, CDR2 ANQGSEA. Written as DNA, the CDR3 is TGCAGCGCTGGAGGAGGGAATGGAAACACCATATATTTT. This translates into CSAGGGNGNTIYF. Based on the CDR3 plus reference TRBV29-1 and TRBJ1-3, the full variable domain is SAVISQKPSRDICQRGTSLTIQCQVDSQVTMMFWYRQQPGQSLTLIATANQGSEATYESGFVIDKFPISRPNLTFSTLTVSNMSPEDSSIYLCSAGGGNGNTIYFGEGSWLTVV.

The chain employs TRBV6-5 and TRBJ1-1; weak D call: TRBD1 (6 bases). The V gene lost 6 bases and the J gene lost 10 bases, with 24 bases spanning the gap. The CDR3 runs to 15 residues. Germline V gene sequence: CDR1 MNHEY, CDR2 SVGAGI. The CDR3 is CASRGAPGQQSGAFF. CDR3 sequence (DNA): TGTGCCAGCAGGGGGGCACCGGGACAACAATCGGGAGCTTTCTTT.

This clone was seen only a few times. V gene TRBV27 combines with J gene TRBJ2-1; D is ambiguous. The CDR3 has 13 residues. Germline assignment: CDR1 MNHEY and CDR2 SMNVEV (reference sequence). Trimming stripped 8 bases from V and 8 bases from J, with 16 bases between. The CDR3 protein is CASGKTPRHEQFF. For the CDR3, the DNA is TGTGCCAGCGGAAAGACTCCTAGGCATGAGCAGTTCTTC.

This clone has just one count. This sequence joins TRBV7-4 and TRBJ2-7; D is ambiguous. V dropped 7 bases and J dropped 5 bases, with 18 bases sitting between them. The CDR3 has 14 amino acids. Germline loops: CDR1 SGHVT, CDR2 SQSDAQ. The CDR3 reads CASTHPVRPHEQYF. CDR3 DNA: TGTGCCAGCACCCACCCTGTGCGGCCCCACGAGCAGTACTTC.

This clone appeared once. V is TRBV5-4 and J is TRBJ2-5, with TRBD1 matching over 8 bases. J gave up 1 base and V 3 bases, and 5 bases lay outside the gene matches. This CDR3 spans 15 amino acids. The germline V gene has CDR1 SGHNT and CDR2 YYREEE (reference sequence). In nucleotides, the CDR3 is TGTGCCAGCAGCTATACGACAGGGGCCCAAGAGACCCAGTACTTC. Residues: CASSYTTGAQETQYF.

This sequence joins TRBV6-1 and TRBJ2-3, with 8 bases identical to TRBD2. The V gene end was trimmed by 0 bases and the J gene end by 4 bases; junction bases not matched to a gene: 3. CDR1 is MNHNS and CDR2 is SASEGT in the germline V gene. The CDR3 length is 15 residues. The CDR3 region is CASSEAGGRSDTQYF. The CDR3 DNA sequence: TGTGCCAGCAGTGAAGCGGGCGGGAGGTCAGATACGCAGTATTTT.